This record covers a single TCR beta chain. These data come from a study of graft-versus-host responses after intestinal transplantation. CDR1 and CDR2 (germline): SGHVS, FQNEAQ. Germline trimming cut 7 bases from V and 4 bases from J; bases unmatched to any gene: 8. This CDR3 spans 15 amino acids. The table came from immunoSEQ multiplex PCR; TCRdb's copy has only in-frame clones and leaves some out. In the table there are roughly 8,000 clones, around 30% of which are singletons. Responder cells labeled with CFSE (around 200,000) were co-plated with irradiated stimulator cells labeled with violet dye (around 200,000).

This chain links TRBV7-8 with TRBJ2-1, with 9 bases aligning to TRBD2. The receptor was isolated from a human patient who received an intestinal transplant. Sequencing used alloreactive CD8+ T cells from a mixed lymphocyte reaction culture, obtained before intestinal transplant. The subset was: CFSE-low proliferating T cells sorted from approximately six-day pre-transplant mixed lymphocyte reaction (GvH or HvG direction). CDR3 DNA: TGTGCCAGCACCTTTAGCGGGGGCATATACAATGAGCAGTTCTTC. Protein sequence: CASTFSGGIYNEQFF. Together with reference TRBV7-8 and TRBJ2-1, the CDR3 gives the full variable domain: GAGVSQSPRYKVAKRGQDVALRCDPISGHVSLFWYQQALGQGPEFLTYFQNEAQLDKSGLPSDRFFAERPEGSVSTLKIQRTQQEDSAVYLCASTFSGGIYNEQFFGPGTRLTVL.